This is a list of T cell receptor beta chains from one sample in a study of monozygotic twins with inflammatory bowel disease. Following a re-call of the 5' RACE reads, TCRdb has one entry per CDR3 protein and lacks DNA. The sample shows approximately 330,000 distinct CDR3 sequences, and around 2% sits with its ten largest clones. The sequencing sample was made of blood. These receptors were obtained from a human donor with ulcerative colitis or Crohn's disease, or a healthy co-twin of an affected twin (not recorded which). Both conserved end residues are part of each CDR3.

J: TRBJ2-1; V: TRBV7-6; CDR3: CASSSGTSGAKGQFF
J: TRBJ1-5; V: TRBV28; CDR3: CASSLLKQGIEPQHF
J: TRBJ2-1; V: TRBV20-1; CDR3: CSARASGSYNEQFF
J: TRBJ1-1; V: TRBV3-1; CDR3: CASSQQMNTEAFF
J: TRBJ2-1; V: TRBV6-1; CDR3: CASIGHYEQFF
J: TRBJ2-5; V: TRBV20-1; CDR3: CSASPERGGRLVTQYF
J: TRBJ1-2; V: TRBV28; CDR3: CASSLGVSGGYTF
J: TRBJ2-4; V: TRBV20-1; CDR3: CSVLRAGTDGAKNIQYF
J: TRBJ1-1; V: TRBV3-1; CDR3: CASSQASLGGTEAFF
J: TRBJ1-4; V: TRBV11-2; CDR3: CASSLGLGGGQGDEKLFF
J: TRBJ2-3; V: TRBV6-1; CDR3: CASRRTSSFRGTDTQYF
J: TRBJ2-2; V: TRBV20-1; CDR3: CSAGTGFDTGELFF
J: TRBJ1-5; V: TRBV27; CDR3: CASSFGGNSNQPQHF
J: TRBJ2-7; V: TRBV29-1; CDR3: CSGSHGPLGEQYF
J: TRBJ1-1; V: TRBV3-1; CDR3: CASSSLGGDTEAFF